The sequence of this T cell receptor (beta chain) was determined in a study of a mutant IDH1 vaccine in newly diagnosed glioma. Study background: Visit V12 was scheduled at week 35 and visit V13 at week 47.

Findings and caveats of the study: Pseudoprogression apparently tracked independently of changes in top peripheral T cell clonotypes. Approximately 95% of patients showed vaccine-induced immune responses across multiple MHC alleles.

Time point described: week 35, safety follow-up. The content of each vaccine dose was 300 ug of mutant IDH1 20-mer peptide, and topical imiquimod accompanied it. The V end was cut by 7 bases, the J end by 0 bases, with 10 bases between. The CDR3 totals 14 residues. CDR1 MNHEY and CDR2 SMNVEV come from the germline V gene (reference sequence). Sequencing used immunoSEQ multiplex PCR; TCRdb keeps in-frame clones, though not all of them. The sample has under 40,000 clones, roughly three quarters seen once. About this clone: Antigen: not known.

The V and J genes are TRBV27 and TRBJ2-1; D gene unclear. The sample consisted of PBMCs, taken from a glioma patient whose treatment included an IDH1 peptide vaccine. The receptor was derived from a middle-aged woman with glioma. The CDR3 spells CASTSPRSYNEQFF. The CDR3 DNA is TGTGCCAGCACGTCGCCTCGCTCCTACAATGAGCAGTTCTTC.